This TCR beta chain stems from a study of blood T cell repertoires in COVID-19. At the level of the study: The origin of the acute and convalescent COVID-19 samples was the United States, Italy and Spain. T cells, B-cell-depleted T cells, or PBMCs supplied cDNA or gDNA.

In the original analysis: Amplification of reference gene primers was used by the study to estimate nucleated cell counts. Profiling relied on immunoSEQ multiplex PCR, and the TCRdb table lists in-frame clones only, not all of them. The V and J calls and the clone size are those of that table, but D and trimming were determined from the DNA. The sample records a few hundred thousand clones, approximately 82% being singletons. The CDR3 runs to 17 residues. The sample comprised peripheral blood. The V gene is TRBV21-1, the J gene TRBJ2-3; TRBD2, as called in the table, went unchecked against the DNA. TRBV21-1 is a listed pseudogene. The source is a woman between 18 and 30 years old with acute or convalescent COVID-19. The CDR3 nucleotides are TGTGCCAGCAGCAAAGCGCTCGGACTAGCGGGACAAGATACGCAGTATTTT. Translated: CASSKALGLAGQDTQYF.